This is a list of T cell receptor beta chains from one sample in a study of T-cell memory formation after mild COVID-19. TCRdb ran MiXCR on the 5' RACE reads and lists one entry per CDR3 protein. The table lists about 200,000 distinct CDR3 sequences, around 20% of them singletons. The sequenced material came from PBMCs or a T cell subset sorted from them (not recorded which). These receptor sequences come from an adult woman who had mild COVID-19 (a few samples of this study predate the infection). Cell type and time point are not known. The CDR3 runs from the conserved cysteine through the conserved F or W. D genes are given only for firm matches. Part of the rows lack a size; the others show once, few, many or a class for expanded clones.

D	V	J	size	CDR3
.	TRBV19	TRBJ1-3	.	CASSLTAGRNTIYF
.	TRBV12-5	TRBJ1-5	few	CASGLTGSNQPQHF
TRBD2	TRBV29-1	TRBJ2-1	.	CSARRASGGNEQFF
.	TRBV12-5	TRBJ2-6	.	CASESSGANVLTF
.	TRBV5-1	TRBJ2-3	.	CASSLWRTGTDTQYF
.	TRBV4-3	TRBJ2-1	many	CASSQAGAGNEQFF
TRBD2	TRBV7-8	TRBJ2-2	.	CASSRAGGVTGELFF
.	TRBV18	TRBJ2-3	few	CASSPLPQGYTDTQYF
TRBD2	TRBV5-6	TRBJ2-5	few	CASSRTSSRETQYF
TRBD2	TRBV12-3/TRBV12-4	TRBJ2-2	few	CASSFSGANTGELFF
.	TRBV5-1	TRBJ2-7	many	CASSLGGGEEYF
TRBD2	TRBV20-1	TRBJ2-3	once	CSASGLAGGQADTQYF
.	TRBV7-2	TRBJ2-5	few	CASSPKERAQYF
.	TRBV6-5	TRBJ2-2	.	CATRGVWTGELFF
TRBD1	TRBV7-9	TRBJ2-4	.	CASSLAGGKNIQYF
TRBD2	TRBV20-1	TRBJ2-3	few	CSAGTSGRSPTDTQYF
TRBD1	TRBV7-2	TRBJ1-2	.	CASSQGASYGYTF
.	TRBV7-2	TRBJ1-5	few	CASSLAPSNQPQHF
.	TRBV7-6	TRBJ2-3	.	CASSLGVGVDTDTQYF
.	TRBV9	TRBJ1-3	.	CASSAPEGTGNTIYF
TRBD2	TRBV18	TRBJ2-3	few	CASSSLAGDIDTQYF
TRBD1	TRBV29-1	TRBJ2-2	.	CSVGQGTGELFF
TRBD1	TRBV10-3	TRBJ1-1	few	CAAQTGGAGAEAFF
.	TRBV5-8	TRBJ2-1	few	CASSRQGWNEQFF
.	TRBV6-2/TRBV6-3	TRBJ2-6	few	CASSYPLGAPLSGANVLTF
.	TRBV20-1	TRBJ2-7	few	CSARDKGRAYEQYF
.	TRBV7-6	TRBJ2-3	.	CASSLGAGALTDTQYF
.	TRBV12-3/TRBV12-4	TRBJ1-1	.	CASGTRAGNTEAFF